These T cell receptor beta chains were read from a single sample in a study of shared clonotypes between healthy human individuals. Repertoires were generated with immunoSEQ multiplex PCR, while TCRdb's copy carries only in-frame clones and drops some. The table has about 2.3 million clones, 85% to 95% seen once; the top ten hold around 0.35%. Sequences were obtained from naive CD4+ T cells from PBMCs. The receptors shown here come from a man aged 18 to 29 in good health. Some clones in this sample may be carry-over from other donors' samples. Each CDR3 is given with its conserved first and last residue. Each record gives: J gene, V gene, clone size, D gene, CDR3 DNA, CDR3 protein. D genes are given only for firm matches. Not all rows give a size; the values are once, few, many and, for expanded clones, a class.

j_gene: TRBJ2-3
v_gene: TRBV5-1
abundance: -
d_gene: TRBD1
CDR3nt: TGCGCCAGCGGTGGGACAGGCGGTACAGATACGCAGTATTTT
CDR3aa: CASGGTGGTDTQYF

j_gene: TRBJ2-7
v_gene: TRBV7-2
abundance: -
d_gene: -
CDR3nt: TGTGCCAGCAGCTTAGGCAGGGGAAGGTTCTACGAGCAGTACTTC
CDR3aa: CASSLGRGRFYEQYF

j_gene: TRBJ1-1
v_gene: TRBV5-4
abundance: -
d_gene: -
CDR3nt: TGTGCCAGCAGCTACAAAAACAGGGTCCGGAACACTGAAGCTTTCTTT
CDR3aa: CASSYKNRVRNTEAFF

j_gene: TRBJ1-1
v_gene: TRBV28
abundance: -
d_gene: TRBD1
CDR3nt: TGTGCCAGCAGGTTAACTGGACAGGGGGAGGCTGAAGCTTTCTTT
CDR3aa: CASRLTGQGEAEAFF

j_gene: TRBJ2-2
v_gene: TRBV28
abundance: once
d_gene: -
CDR3nt: TGTGCCAGCAGTTTATTGGTATGGGTTAATGGGACCGGGGAGCTGTTTTTT
CDR3aa: CASSLLVWVNGTGELFF

j_gene: TRBJ2-3
v_gene: TRBV12-5
abundance: -
d_gene: TRBD2
CDR3nt: TGTGCTAGTGGTTTGGACGGACGGGGGGGGCAGTATTTT
CDR3aa: CASGLDGRGGQYF

j_gene: TRBJ1-5
v_gene: TRBV2
abundance: -
d_gene: -
CDR3nt: TGTGCCAGCAGTGAGGGGGAGGGACTCCATCAGCCCCAGCATTTT
CDR3aa: CASSEGEGLHQPQHF

j_gene: TRBJ1-5
v_gene: TRBV7-2
abundance: -
d_gene: -
CDR3nt: TGTGCCAGCAGCTTATGGGGGGGACCTAGCAATCAGCCCCAGCATTTT
CDR3aa: CASSLWGGPSNQPQHF

j_gene: TRBJ1-2
v_gene: TRBV5-1
abundance: -
d_gene: -
CDR3nt: TGCGCCAGCAGCTTGGCCCCGGTACAGGGCTATGGCTACACCTTC
CDR3aa: CASSLAPVQGYGYTF

j_gene: TRBJ1-2
v_gene: TRBV7-9
abundance: once
d_gene: -
CDR3nt: TGTGCCAGCAGCTTGGTAGGGACGGTCTATGGCTACACCTTC
CDR3aa: CASSLVGTVYGYTF

j_gene: TRBJ2-7
v_gene: TRBV2
abundance: -
d_gene: TRBD1
CDR3nt: TGTGCCAGCAGTTACAGGGGCGCGCAGTACTTC
CDR3aa: CASSYRGAQYF

j_gene: TRBJ1-1
v_gene: TRBV7-6
abundance: once
d_gene: -
CDR3nt: TGTGCCAGCAGCGCACACCGGGACGGGAACACTGAAGCTTTCTTT
CDR3aa: CASSAHRDGNTEAFF

j_gene: TRBJ1-2
v_gene: TRBV7-9
abundance: few
d_gene: -
CDR3nt: TGTGCCAGCAGCTTAGCGGCAAGTCACGGCTACACCTTC
CDR3aa: CASSLAASHGYTF

j_gene: TRBJ1-1
v_gene: TRBV18
abundance: -
d_gene: -
CDR3nt: TGTGCCAGCTCACCAAATTCCCAGGCGATTACTGAAGCTTTCTTT
CDR3aa: CASSPNSQAITEAFF